This T cell receptor beta chain was found in a study of T cell responses to AZD1222 COVID-19 vaccine. Data came from immunoSEQ multiplex PCR; TCRdb stores just in-frame clones and leaves some out. The sample contains about 150,000 clones, roughly 93% of which appear only once. Germline V CDR1 and CDR2: LNHDA, SQIVND (reference sequence). This CDR3 region has 15 residues. Trimming removed 10 bases from V and 2 bases from J, with 18 bases in between. The chain employs TRBV19 and TRBJ1-5; possible D gene TRBD1, 6 bases. This sample comprised peripheral blood, obtained 28 days after the second AZD1222 dose. The clonotype comes from an adult who received the AZD1222 COVID-19 vaccine. The CDR3 DNA reads as TGTGCCACCCGTCTGGAGGGGGGTGGCAATCAGCCCCAGCATTTT. The encoded protein is CATRLEGGGNQPQHF.